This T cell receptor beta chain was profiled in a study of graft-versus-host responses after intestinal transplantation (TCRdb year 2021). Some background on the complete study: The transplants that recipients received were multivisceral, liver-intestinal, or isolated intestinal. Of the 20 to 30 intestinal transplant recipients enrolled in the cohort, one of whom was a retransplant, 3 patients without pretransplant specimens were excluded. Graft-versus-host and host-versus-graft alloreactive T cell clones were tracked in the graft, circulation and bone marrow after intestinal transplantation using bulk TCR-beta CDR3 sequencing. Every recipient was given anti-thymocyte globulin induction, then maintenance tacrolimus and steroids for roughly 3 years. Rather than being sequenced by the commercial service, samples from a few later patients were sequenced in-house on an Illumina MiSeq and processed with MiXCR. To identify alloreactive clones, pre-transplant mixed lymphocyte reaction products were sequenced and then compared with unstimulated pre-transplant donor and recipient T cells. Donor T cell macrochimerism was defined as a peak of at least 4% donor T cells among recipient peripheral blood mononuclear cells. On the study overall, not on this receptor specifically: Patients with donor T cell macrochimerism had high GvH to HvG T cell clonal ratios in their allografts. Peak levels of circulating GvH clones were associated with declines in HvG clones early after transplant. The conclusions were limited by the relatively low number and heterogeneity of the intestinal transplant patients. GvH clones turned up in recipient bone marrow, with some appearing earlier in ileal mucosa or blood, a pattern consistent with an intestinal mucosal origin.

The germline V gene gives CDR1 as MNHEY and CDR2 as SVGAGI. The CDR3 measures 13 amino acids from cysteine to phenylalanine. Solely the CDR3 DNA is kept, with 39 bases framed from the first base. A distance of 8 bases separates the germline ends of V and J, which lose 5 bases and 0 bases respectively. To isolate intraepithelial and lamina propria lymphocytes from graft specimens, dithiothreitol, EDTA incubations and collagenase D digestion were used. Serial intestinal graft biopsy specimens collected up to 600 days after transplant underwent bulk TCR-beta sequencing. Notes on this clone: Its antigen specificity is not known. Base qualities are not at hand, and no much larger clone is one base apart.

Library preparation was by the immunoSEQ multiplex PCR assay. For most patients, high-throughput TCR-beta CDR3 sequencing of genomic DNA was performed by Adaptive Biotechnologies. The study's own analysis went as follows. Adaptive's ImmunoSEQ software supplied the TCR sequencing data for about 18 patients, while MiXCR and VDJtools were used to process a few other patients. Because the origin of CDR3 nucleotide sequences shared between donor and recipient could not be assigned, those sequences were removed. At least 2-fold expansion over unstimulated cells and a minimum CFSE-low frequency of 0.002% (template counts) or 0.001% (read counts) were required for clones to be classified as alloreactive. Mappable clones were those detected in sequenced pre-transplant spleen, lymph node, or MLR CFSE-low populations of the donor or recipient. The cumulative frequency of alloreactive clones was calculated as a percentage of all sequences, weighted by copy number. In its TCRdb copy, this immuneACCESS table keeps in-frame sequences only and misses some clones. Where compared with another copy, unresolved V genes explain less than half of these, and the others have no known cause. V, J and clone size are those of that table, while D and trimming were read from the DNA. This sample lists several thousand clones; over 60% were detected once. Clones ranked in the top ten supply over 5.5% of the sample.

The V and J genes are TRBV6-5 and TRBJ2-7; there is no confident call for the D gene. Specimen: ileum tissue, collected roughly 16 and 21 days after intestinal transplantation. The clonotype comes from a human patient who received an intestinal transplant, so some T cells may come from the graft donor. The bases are TGTGCCAGCAGTGTGGGATACTCCTACGAGCAGTACTTC. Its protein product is CASSVGYSYEQYF.